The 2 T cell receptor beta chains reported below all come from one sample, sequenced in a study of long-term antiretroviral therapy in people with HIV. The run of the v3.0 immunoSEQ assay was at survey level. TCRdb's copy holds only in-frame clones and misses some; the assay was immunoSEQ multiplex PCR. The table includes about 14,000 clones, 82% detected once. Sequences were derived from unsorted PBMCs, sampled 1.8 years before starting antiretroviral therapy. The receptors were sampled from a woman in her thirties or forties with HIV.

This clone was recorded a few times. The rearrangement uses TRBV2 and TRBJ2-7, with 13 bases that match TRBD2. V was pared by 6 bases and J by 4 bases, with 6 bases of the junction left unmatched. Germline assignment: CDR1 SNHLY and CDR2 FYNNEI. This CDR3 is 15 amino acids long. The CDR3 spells CASSPGLAGVYEQYF. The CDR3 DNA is TGTGCCAGCAGCCCCGGACTAGCGGGAGTGTACGAGCAGTACTTC.

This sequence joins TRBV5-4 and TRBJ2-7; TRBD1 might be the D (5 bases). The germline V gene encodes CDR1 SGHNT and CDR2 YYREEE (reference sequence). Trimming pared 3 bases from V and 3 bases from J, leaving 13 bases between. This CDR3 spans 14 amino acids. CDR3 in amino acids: CASSSGLADYEQYF. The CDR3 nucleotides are TGTGCCAGCAGCTCAGGGTTAGCAGACTACGAGCAGTACTTC.